In its sample, the clone carrying this T cell receptor (beta chain) was seen many times. What it binds is not known. Unique molecular identifiers were used in preparing the TCRbeta library. MiXCR, run by TCRdb on the PCR reads, gives a single entry per CDR3 protein. The repertoire holds about 300,000 distinct CDR3 sequences, about 7.3% seen once, with about 8.2% in the top ten. This record comes from a study of T-cell reconstitution after alpha-beta-depleted transplantation in children. Findings and limits, study-wide: T-cell counts and diversity at one year following transplant were attributed mainly to newly produced T cells. The study reportedly traced alpha-beta T cells about two months after transplant to several hundred expanded graft clones. Surviving recipient T cells and thymic progenitors underlay high day-60 TCRbeta diversity in some patients.

The CDR3 is made up of 13 amino acids. Germline loops: CDR1 MGHDK, CDR2 SYGVNS. The V gene lost 5 bases and the J gene lost 0 bases, with 6 bases spanning the gap. The sequence derives from a female patient between 2 and 15 years old who had a stem cell transplant for Fanconi anemia, so the T cells may come from the graft donor. V and J are TRBV25-1 and TRBJ2-3, with D uncertain. The sample consisted of peripheral blood, taken 360 days after TCRalphabeta/CD19-depleted stem cell transplant. CDR3 in amino acids: CASSHSSTDTQYF. In DNA, the CDR3 is TGTGCCAGCAGTCACTCGAGCACAGATACGCAGTATTTT. The full variable domain, rest sourced from reference TRBV25-1 and TRBJ2-3, is EADIYQTPRYLVIGTGKKITLECSQTMGHDKMYWYQQDPGMELHLIHYSYGVNSTEKGDLSSESTVSRIRTEHFPLTLESARPSHTSQYLCASSHSSTDTQYFGPGTRLTVL.